This is a list of T cell receptor beta chains from one sample in a study of blood T cell repertoires in COVID-19. Method: immunoSEQ multiplex PCR; TCRdb's copy keeps in-frame clones and lacks some. The sample carries about 350,000 clones, roughly 87% recorded once. Sequencing was carried out using peripheral blood. These TCRs come from a woman aged 55-69 years with COVID-19, enrolled during active disease. Both conserved end residues are part of each CDR3. A D gene is named only where the DNA matches it firmly.

D gene	V gene	J gene	CDR3 protein
-	TRBV24-1	TRBJ2-3	CATSVLGQSTDTQYF
-	TRBV25-1	TRBJ1-5	CASSDGQILQPQHF
-	TRBV2	TRBJ1-1	CASSEALEAFF
-	TRBV27	TRBJ2-1	CASSLTWSGDSYNEQFF
-	TRBV9	TRBJ1-3	CASSVEIGGNTIYF
TRBD1	TRBV19	TRBJ1-4	CASRSGTGGEKLFF
-	TRBV7-9	TRBJ1-4	CASSSIQGPTEKLFF
TRBD1	TRBV28	TRBJ1-4	CASSLTGPGTNEKLFF
TRBD1	TRBV11-3	TRBJ1-2	CASSSAPGDRGKYGYTF
TRBD1	TRBV28	TRBJ1-6	CASSLLGQGALSSPLHF
-	TRBV2	TRBJ2-2	CASSAEGRFDTGELFF
TRBD1	TRBV28	TRBJ1-4	CASSLLARGHVNEKLFF
TRBD1	TRBV3-1/TRBV3-2	TRBJ1-6	CASSPQDRGYNSPLHF
-	TRBV7-9	TRBJ1-3	CASSLAGSGNTIYF
-	TRBV27	TRBJ1-2	CASSFNGLYGYTF
-	TRBV27	TRBJ1-2	CASTRSPNYGYTF
-	TRBV5-5	TRBJ2-2	CASSLAGVFTGELFF
-	TRBV9	TRBJ2-3	CASSASRYTDTQYF
-	TRBV19	TRBJ1-5	CASQTARNQPQHF
TRBD1	TRBV6-4	TRBJ1-1	CASSDPNRQGGANTEAFF
TRBD2	TRBV7-3	TRBJ2-1	CASSPQTSGGSYNEQFF
TRBD1	TRBV4-2	TRBJ2-2	CASSPSPGTGGANTGELFF
-	TRBV7-8	TRBJ1-2	CASSSSEVSANYGYTF
-	TRBV7-3	TRBJ1-1	CASSFSADTEAFF
-	TRBV28	TRBJ1-2	CATYLGGYTF
TRBD1	TRBV19	TRBJ2-7	CASSAASGTGFRDEQYF
-	TRBV28	TRBJ1-5	CASSFGVLQPQHF
TRBD2	TRBV3-1/TRBV3-2	TRBJ2-1	CASSQRGAGPFGHEQFF
-	TRBV10-1	TRBJ2-5	CASSNGQPGVETQYF
TRBD1	TRBV7-3	TRBJ2-1	CASSLTSEGARYNEQFF
TRBD1	TRBV18	TRBJ2-2	CASSPRTGTGELFF
-	TRBV3-1/TRBV3-2	TRBJ1-3	CASSQLGASGNTIYF
-	TRBV27	TRBJ1-2	CASSQEVSGGYTF
TRBD1	TRBV14	TRBJ1-6	CASSPRDRGYNSPLHF
TRBD2	TRBV6-1	TRBJ2-3	CASSGLSGRVTDTQYF
-	TRBV4-2	TRBJ1-1	CASSQARAEVDEAFF
TRBD1	TRBV28	TRBJ1-1	CASSFPRDRFEAFF
-	TRBV18	TRBJ2-1	CASSPLQAYNEQFF
TRBD1	TRBV9	TRBJ2-2	CASSAKGTVDTGELFF
-	TRBV18	TRBJ1-2	CASSPYPARGYGYTF
-	TRBV28	TRBJ1-4	CASSLGQGPEKLFF
-	TRBV19	TRBJ2-1	CASSTGVARYNEQFF
TRBD1	TRBV29-1	TRBJ1-1	CSVRQGSNTEAFF
TRBD1	TRBV27	TRBJ2-7	CASSLSIWPGQGINEQYF
TRBD1	TRBV9	TRBJ1-4	CASSDRRGATNEKLFF
-	TRBV7-9	TRBJ2-1	CASSPEGGNYYNEQFF
TRBD2	TRBV5-1	TRBJ2-5	CASSLRGVGTSGPESETQYF
TRBD1	TRBV6-5	TRBJ1-1	CASSSGTGGNTEAFF
-	TRBV2	TRBJ1-4	CASSELGAATNEKLFF
-	TRBV19	TRBJ2-3	CASSADRVAGDTQYF
-	TRBV7-3	TRBJ2-5	CASSCANRGGETQYF
-	TRBV9	TRBJ2-7	CASSVEGDSYEQYF
TRBD1	TRBV5-1	TRBJ1-3	CASSLVVTGAGNTIYF
-	TRBV5-6	TRBJ1-6	CASSALSEAAYNSPLHF
TRBD1	TRBV5-1	TRBJ2-2	CASSLRAGGTAGELFF